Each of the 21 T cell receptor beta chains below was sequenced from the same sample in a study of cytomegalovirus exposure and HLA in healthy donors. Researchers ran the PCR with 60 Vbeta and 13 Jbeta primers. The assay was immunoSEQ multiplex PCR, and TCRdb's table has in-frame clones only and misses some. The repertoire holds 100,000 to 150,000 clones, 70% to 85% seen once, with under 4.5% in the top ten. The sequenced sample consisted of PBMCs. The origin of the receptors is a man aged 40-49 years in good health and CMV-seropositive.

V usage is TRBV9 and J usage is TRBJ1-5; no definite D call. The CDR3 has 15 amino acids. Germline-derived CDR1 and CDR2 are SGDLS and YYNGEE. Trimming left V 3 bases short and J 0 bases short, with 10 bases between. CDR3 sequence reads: CASSATAFSNQPQHF. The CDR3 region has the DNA TGTGCCAGCAGCGCGACTGCCTTTAGCAATCAGCCCCAGCATTTT.

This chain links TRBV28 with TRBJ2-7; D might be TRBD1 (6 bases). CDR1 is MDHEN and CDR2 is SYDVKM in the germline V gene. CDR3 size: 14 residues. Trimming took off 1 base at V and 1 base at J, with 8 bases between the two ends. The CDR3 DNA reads TGTGCCAGCAGTTTATTCCAGGGGTCCTACGAGCAGTACTTC. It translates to CASSLFQGSYEQYF. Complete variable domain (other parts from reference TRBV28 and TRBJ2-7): DVKVTQSSRYLVKRTGEKVFLECVQDMDHENMFWYRQDPGLGLRLIYFSYDVKMKEKGDIPEGYSVSREKKERFSLILESASTNQTSMYLCASSLFQGSYEQYFGPGTRLTVT.

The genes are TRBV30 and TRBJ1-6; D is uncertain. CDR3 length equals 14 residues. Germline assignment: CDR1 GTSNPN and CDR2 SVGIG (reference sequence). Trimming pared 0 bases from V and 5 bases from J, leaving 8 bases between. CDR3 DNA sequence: TGTGCCTGGAGTGTACTAGGTCATAATTCACCCCTCCACTTT. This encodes CAWSVLGHNSPLHF.

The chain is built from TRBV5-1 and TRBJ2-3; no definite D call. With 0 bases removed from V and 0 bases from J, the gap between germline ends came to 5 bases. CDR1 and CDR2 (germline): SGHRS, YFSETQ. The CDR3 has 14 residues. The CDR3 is CASSLAGSTDTQYF. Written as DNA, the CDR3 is TGCGCCAGCAGCTTGGCCGGTAGCACAGATACGCAGTATTTT.

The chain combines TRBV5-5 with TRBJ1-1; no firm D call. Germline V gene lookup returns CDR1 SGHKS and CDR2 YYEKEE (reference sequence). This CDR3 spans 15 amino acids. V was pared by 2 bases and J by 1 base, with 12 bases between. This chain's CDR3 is CASSFRRNPNTEAFF. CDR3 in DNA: TGTGCCAGCAGCTTTCGCAGAAATCCGAACACTGAAGCTTTCTTT. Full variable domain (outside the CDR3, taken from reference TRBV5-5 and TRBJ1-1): DAGVTQSPTHLIKTRGQQVTLRCSPISGHKSVSWYQQVLGQGPQFIFQYYEKEERGRGNFPDRFSARQFPNYSSELNVNALLLGDSALYLCASSFRRNPNTEAFFGQGTRLTVV.

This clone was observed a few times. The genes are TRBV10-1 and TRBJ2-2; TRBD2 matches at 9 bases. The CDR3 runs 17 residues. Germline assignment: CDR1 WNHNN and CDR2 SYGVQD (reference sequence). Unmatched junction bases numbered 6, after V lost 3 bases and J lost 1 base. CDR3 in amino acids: CASSDPGLAENTGELFF. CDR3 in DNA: TGCGCCAGCAGTGACCCGGGACTAGCAGAGAACACCGGGGAGCTGTTTTTT.

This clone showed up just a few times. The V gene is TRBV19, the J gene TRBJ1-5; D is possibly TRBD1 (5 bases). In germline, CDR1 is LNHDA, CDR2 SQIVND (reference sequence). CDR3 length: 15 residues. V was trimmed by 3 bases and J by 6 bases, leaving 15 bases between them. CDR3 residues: CASSMQGWNGQPQHF. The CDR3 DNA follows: TGTGCCAGTAGTATGCAGGGTTGGAACGGTCAGCCCCAGCATTTT.

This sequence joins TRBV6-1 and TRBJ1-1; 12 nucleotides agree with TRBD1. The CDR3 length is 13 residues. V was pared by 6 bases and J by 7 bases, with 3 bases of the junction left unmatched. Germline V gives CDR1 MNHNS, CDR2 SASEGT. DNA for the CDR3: TGTGCCAGCAGCGGGACAGGGGGCATTGAAGCTTTCTTT. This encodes CASSGTGGIEAFF.

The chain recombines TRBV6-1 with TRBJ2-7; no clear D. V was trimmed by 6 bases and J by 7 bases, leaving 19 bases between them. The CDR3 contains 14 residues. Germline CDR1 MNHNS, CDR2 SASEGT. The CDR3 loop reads CASSRPGLITEQYF. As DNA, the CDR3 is TGTGCCAGCAGCCGCCCAGGTCTTATAACGGAGCAGTACTTC.

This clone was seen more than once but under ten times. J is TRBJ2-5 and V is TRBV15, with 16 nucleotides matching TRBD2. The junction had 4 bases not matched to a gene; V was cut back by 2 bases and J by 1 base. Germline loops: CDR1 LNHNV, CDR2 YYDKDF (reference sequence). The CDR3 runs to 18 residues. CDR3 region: CATSRPGTSGGVQETQYF. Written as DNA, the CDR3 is TGTGCCACCAGCAGACCGGGGACTAGCGGGGGGGTCCAAGAGACCCAGTACTTC.

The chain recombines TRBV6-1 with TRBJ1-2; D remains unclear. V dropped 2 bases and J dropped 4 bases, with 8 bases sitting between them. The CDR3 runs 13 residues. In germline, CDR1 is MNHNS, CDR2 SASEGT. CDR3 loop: CASSETVLYGYTF. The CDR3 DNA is TGTGCCAGCAGTGAAACGGTTCTCTATGGCTACACCTTC.

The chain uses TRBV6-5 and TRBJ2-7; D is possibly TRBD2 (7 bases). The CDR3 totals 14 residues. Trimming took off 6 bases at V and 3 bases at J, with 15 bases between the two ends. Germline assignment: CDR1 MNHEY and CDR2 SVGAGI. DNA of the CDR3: TGTGCCAGCAGGGCCCGCGGGGGCCTCTACGAGCAGTACTTC. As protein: CASRARGGLYEQYF.

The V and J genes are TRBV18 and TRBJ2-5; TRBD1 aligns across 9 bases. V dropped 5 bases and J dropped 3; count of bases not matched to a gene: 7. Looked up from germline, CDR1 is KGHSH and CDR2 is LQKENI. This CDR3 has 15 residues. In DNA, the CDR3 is TGTGCCAGCTCAAGCCCGGGACAGGGAAAAGAGACCCAGTACTTC. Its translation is CASSSPGQGKETQYF.

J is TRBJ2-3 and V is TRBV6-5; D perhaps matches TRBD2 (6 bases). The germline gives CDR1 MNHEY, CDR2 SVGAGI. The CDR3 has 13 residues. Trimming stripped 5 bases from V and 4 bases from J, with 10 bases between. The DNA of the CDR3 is TGTGCCAGCAGTCGCGGGACTCCAGATACGCAGTATTTT. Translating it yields CASSRGTPDTQYF.

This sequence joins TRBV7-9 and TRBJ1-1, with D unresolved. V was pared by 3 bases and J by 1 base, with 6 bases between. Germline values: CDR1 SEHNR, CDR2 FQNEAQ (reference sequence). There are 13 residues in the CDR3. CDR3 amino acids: CASSFEQNTEAFF. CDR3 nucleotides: TGTGCCAGCAGCTTCGAGCAGAACACTGAAGCTTTCTTT.

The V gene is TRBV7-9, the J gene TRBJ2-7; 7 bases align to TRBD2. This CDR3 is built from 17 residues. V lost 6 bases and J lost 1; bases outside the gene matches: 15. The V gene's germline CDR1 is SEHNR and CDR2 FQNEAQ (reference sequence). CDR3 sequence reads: CASSPISGARESYEQYF. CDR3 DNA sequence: TGTGCCAGCAGTCCAATCTCCGGGGCGCGGGAGTCCTACGAGCAGTACTTC.

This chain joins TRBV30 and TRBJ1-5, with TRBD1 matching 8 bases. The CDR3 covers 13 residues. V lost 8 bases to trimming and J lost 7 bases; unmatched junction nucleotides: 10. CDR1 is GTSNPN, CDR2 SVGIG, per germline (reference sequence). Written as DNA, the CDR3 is TGTGCCGGCCAGCAGGGGGCGGAACAGCCCCAGCATTTT. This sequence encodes CAGQQGAEQPQHF. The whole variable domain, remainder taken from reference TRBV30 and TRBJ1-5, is SQTIHQWPATLVQPVGSPLSLECTVEGTSNPNLYWYRQAAGRGLQLLFYSVGIGQISSEVPQNLSASRPQDRQFILSSKKLLLSDSGFYLCAGQQGAEQPQHFGDGTRLSIL.

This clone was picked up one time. The CDR3 coding sequence is TGTGCCAGCAGCCGGGGGGGGAGCTCTGGGGCCAACGTCCTGACTTTC. Amino acid sequence: CASSRGGSSGANVLTF. This chain connects TRBV5-4 to TRBJ2-6; 8 bases are shared with TRBD2. The length of the CDR3 is 16 residues. From germline, CDR1 is SGHNT and CDR2 YYREEE (reference sequence). V gave up 4 bases and J gave up 0 bases; unmatched junction bases: 3.

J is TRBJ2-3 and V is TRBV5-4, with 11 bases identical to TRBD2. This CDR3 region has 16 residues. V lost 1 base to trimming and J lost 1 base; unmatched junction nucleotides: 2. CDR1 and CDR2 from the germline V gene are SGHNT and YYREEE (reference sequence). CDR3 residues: CASSLRGLAGTDTQYF. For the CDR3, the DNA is TGTGCCAGCAGCTTGCGGGGACTAGCGGGCACAGATACGCAGTATTTT. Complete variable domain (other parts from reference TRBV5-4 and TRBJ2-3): ETGVTQSPTHLIKTRGQQVTLRCSSQSGHNTVSWYQQALGQGPQFIFQYYREEENGRGNFPPRFSGLQFPNYSSELNVNALELDDSALYLCASSLRGLAGTDTQYFGPGTRLTVL.

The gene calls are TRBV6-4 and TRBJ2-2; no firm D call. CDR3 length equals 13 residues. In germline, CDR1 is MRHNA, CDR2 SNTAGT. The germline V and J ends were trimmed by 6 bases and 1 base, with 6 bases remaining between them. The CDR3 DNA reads TGTGCCAGCAGCCCCCTGAACACCGGGGAGCTGTTTTTT. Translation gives CASSPLNTGELFF.

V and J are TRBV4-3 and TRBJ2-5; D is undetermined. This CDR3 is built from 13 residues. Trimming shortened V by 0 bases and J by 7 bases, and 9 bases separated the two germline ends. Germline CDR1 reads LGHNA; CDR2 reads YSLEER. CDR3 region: CASSQERAWTQYF. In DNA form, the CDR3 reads TGCGCCAGCAGCCAAGAACGCGCATGGACCCAGTACTTC.